This T cell receptor (beta chain) was obtained from a study of cytomegalovirus exposure and HLA in healthy donors. Some clones are missing from TCRdb's copy, which holds only in-frame ones; the method was immunoSEQ multiplex PCR. The repertoire holds under 150,000 clones, with 88% as singletons. Worth noting for this clone: Its specificity is not known.

General study points: Across donors, most TCRs were seen rarely, yet some public ones were widespread. Testing in vitro showed a few CMV-associated chains specific for CMV antigens. The study flagged some 170 TCR beta chains as cytomegalovirus-associated.

The CDR3 runs to 14 residues. Germline assignment: CDR1 LGHNT and CDR2 FRNRAP. The germline V and J ends were trimmed by 1 base and 5 bases, with 11 bases remaining between them. The TCR comes from a woman in her late teens or twenties in good health and CMV-seropositive. Source material: PBMCs. V gene TRBV12-5 combines with J gene TRBJ2-5, with D perhaps TRBD2 (6 bases). The CDR3 loop is CASGLGGRGETQYF. The CDR3 DNA follows: TGTGCTAGTGGTTTGGGCGGACGGGGGGAGACCCAGTACTTC.